This T cell receptor (beta chain) appears in the sequencing data of a study of T-cell memory formation after mild COVID-19. A 5'RACE reaction primed in the constant segment made cDNA libraries of TCR alpha and TCR beta, and these carried sample barcodes and UMIs. TCRdb redid the calling of the 5' RACE reads with MiXCR, one entry per CDR3 protein. The table has fewer than 550,000 distinct CDR3 sequences, around 19% seen once. About this clonotype itself: Antigen: not known.

The study, taken as a whole, reports: A balance of CD4 and CD8 characterized clones contracting day 15 to 85, whereas later expanders leaned CD4+.

Losses at the gene ends were 5 bases for V and 8 bases for J; bases not matched to a gene: 9. Germline lookup yields CDR1 SEHNR and CDR2 FQNEAQ (reference sequence). CDR3 size: 14 residues. This TCR was recovered from an adult woman who had mild COVID-19 (a few samples of this study predate the infection). Cell type and time point are not known. The sample comprised PBMCs or a T cell subset sorted from them (not recorded which). V is TRBV7-9 and J is TRBJ1-2; 9 bases map to TRBD1. The CDR3 loop reads CASSRGTGQWGYTF. CDR3 bases: TGTGCCAGCAGCCGCGGGACAGGGCAATGGGGCTACACCTTC.